This T cell receptor (beta chain) was obtained from a study of blood T cell repertoires in COVID-19. Overall study: T cells, B-cell-depleted T cells, or PBMCs provided the cDNA or gDNA that served as material.

Original analysis: Amplification of reference gene primers provided the estimated nucleated cell counts. Only in-frame clones appear in the TCRdb table, and some are missing; sequencing was by immunoSEQ multiplex PCR. That table is the source of V, J and clone size, and D and trimming were worked out from the DNA. Counted here are about 160,000 clones, around nine tenths occurring once; the ten biggest clones make up approximately 10%. Followed longitudinally, the Seattle patients had been enrolled during active infection. There are 14 residues in the CDR3. V was shortened by 8 bases and J by 4 bases, with 14 bases between the two germline ends. Per germline, CDR1 MGHDK and CDR2 SYGVNS.

The TCR sequence derives from a woman in her 70s with COVID-19, enrolled during active disease. The sequenced sample consisted of peripheral blood. The chain uses TRBV25-1 and TRBJ2-2; TRBD1 is a possible D gene (6 bases). The CDR3 DNA follows: TGTGCCAGCCGCCCCGACAGGTCCACCGGGGAGCTGTTTTTT. Translated: CASRPDRSTGELFF.